These 13 T cell receptor beta chains originate from one sample sequenced in a study of identical twins. TCRdb re-called the 5' RACE reads through MiXCR, storing one row per CDR3 protein. The sample yields around 490,000 distinct CDR3 sequences, approximately 20% seen once. A further study also used this sample, focusing on yellow fever vaccine responses in identical twins.

Sequencing was done on a sample of CD4+ T cells sorted from blood. These receptors were obtained from a woman aged 18 to 35 in good health.

This clonotype was seen only a few times. This chain uses TRBV10-3 with TRBJ1-5, with D unclear. V was cut by 4 bases and J by 1 base, with 11 bases left in between. CDR1 and CDR2 (germline): ENHRY, SYGVKD. The CDR3 consists of 15 residues. The DNA of the CDR3 is TGTGCCATCAGTGGGGGAAGGGAAAGCAATCAGCCCCAGCATTTT. It translates to CAISGGRESNQPQHF.

This clonotype showed up just once. The chain has TRBV14 and TRBJ2-7; 11 bases align to TRBD2. The V gene end was trimmed by 2 bases and the J gene end by 5 bases; junction bases not matched to a gene: 8. Germline lookup yields CDR1 SGHDN and CDR2 FVKESK. The CDR3 has 16 residues. For the CDR3, the DNA is TGTGCCAGCAGCCAATATCCCGGACTAGCGGGTAACGAGCAGTACTTC. Protein product: CASSQYPGLAGNEQYF.

This clonotype has only a few counts. This rearrangement joins TRBV12-3 or TRBV12-4 to TRBJ2-2; D call uncertain. Trimming left V 6 bases short and J 6 bases short, with 8 bases between. CDR3 length: 12 residues. CDR3 region: CASSPWAGELFF. CDR3 DNA: TGTGCCAGCAGCCCCTGGGCCGGGGAGCTGTTTTTT.

This clonotype came up a few times. CDR3 in DNA: TGCAGTGCTACTGGACGTCTAGCGGGACAAAACAATGAGCAGTTCTTC. It yields the protein CSATGRLAGQNNEQFF. The chain carries TRBV20-1 and TRBJ2-1, with 9 bases fitting TRBD2. The germline CDR1 and CDR2 sequences are DFQATT and SNEGSKA (reference sequence). The CDR3 is 16 amino acids. The junction had 12 bases not matched to a gene; V was cut back by 4 bases and J by 5 bases.

The chain recombines TRBV18 with TRBJ2-5, with no clear D. The germline V gene has CDR1 KGHSH and CDR2 LQKENI. Trimming took 2 bases from V and 3 from J, leaving 7 bases between them. The CDR3 consists of 13 residues. The chain's CDR3 is CASSPGSKETQYF. As DNA, the CDR3 is TGTGCCAGCTCACCAGGCAGTAAAGAGACCCAGTACTTC.

DNA of the CDR3: TGCAGCGTTGGACAGTACAATGAGCAGTTCTTC. Protein sequence: CSVGQYNEQFF. This chain links TRBV29-1 with TRBJ2-1, with a weak D call TRBD1 (5 bases). This CDR3 is built from 11 residues. Germline assignment: CDR1 SQVTM and CDR2 ANQGSEA. V lost 4 bases, J lost 4 bases, and 5 bases lay in between.

In its sample, this clonotype was seen a few times. The gene calls are TRBV28 and TRBJ2-7; no definite D call. V lost 6 bases, J lost 0 bases, and 12 bases lay in between. This CDR3 has 14 amino acids. Germline assignment: CDR1 MDHEN and CDR2 SYDVKM. The chain's CDR3 is CASRLPLDSYEQYF. The CDR3 DNA is TGTGCCAGCAGGTTGCCCCTCGACTCCTACGAGCAGTACTTC.

The chain carries TRBV27 and TRBJ2-5, with a possible D match to TRBD1 (6 bases). Germline values: CDR1 MNHEY, CDR2 SMNVEV (reference sequence). The CDR3 totals 17 residues. V lost 5 bases, J lost 2 bases, and 21 bases lay in between. This CDR3 reads CASSTNRESNFQETQYF. The CDR3 region has the DNA TGTGCCAGCAGTACTAACAGGGAGAGTAATTTTCAAGAGACCCAGTACTTC.

This chain connects TRBV12-3 or TRBV12-4 to TRBJ1-1, with TRBD1 matching over 8 bases. With V trimmed by 6 bases and J by 12 bases, 12 bases remained unmatched. The CDR3 extends over 13 amino acids. DNA for the CDR3: TGTGCCAGCAGCCCTGAATGGACAGGGTTTACTTTCTTT. Translation gives CASSPEWTGFTFF.

This rearrangement joins TRBV6-6 to TRBJ2-1; perhaps TRBD2 as D (6 bases). Deletions cut 10 bases from V and 5 bases from J, with 15 bases between. Germline V gives CDR1 MNHNY, CDR2 SVGAGI (reference sequence). This CDR3 has 13 residues. The CDR3 region is CAIRESSNNEQFF. Here the CDR3 DNA reads TGTGCCATTCGGGAGTCTAGTAACAATGAGCAGTTCTTC.

The sample holds a few counts of this clonotype. J is TRBJ2-5 and V is TRBV10-3, with D tentatively TRBD2 (6 bases). The CDR3 runs to 13 residues. In germline, CDR1 is ENHRY, CDR2 SYGVKD. V was clipped by 11 bases and J by 2 bases, with 15 bases between them. CDR3 sequence reads: CAAQGRGQETQYF. The CDR3 bases are TGTGCCGCGCAAGGCCGGGGGCAAGAGACCCAGTACTTC.

This clonotype showed up just once. The CDR3 region is CSARGTENIQYF. The CDR3 nucleotides read TGCAGTGCTAGAGGGACAGAAAACATTCAGTACTTC. The genes are TRBV20-1 and TRBJ2-4; TRBD1 is a possible D gene (6 bases). V shed 1 base and J shed 5 bases, with 6 bases lying between them. The germline V gene encodes CDR1 DFQATT and CDR2 SNEGSKA (reference sequence). CDR3 size: 12 residues.

This clonotype turned up a few times. The V call is TRBV18, the J call TRBJ2-1; a weak D match, TRBD1 (5 bases). CDR1 KGHSH and CDR2 LQKENI come from the germline V gene. Trimming cost V 3 bases and J 9 bases, with 15 bases left between them. The CDR3 spans 14 residues. The CDR3 DNA reads as TGTGCCAGCTCACCTATTGAACAGGTCGGTGAGCAGTTCTTC. It yields the protein CASSPIEQVGEQFF.